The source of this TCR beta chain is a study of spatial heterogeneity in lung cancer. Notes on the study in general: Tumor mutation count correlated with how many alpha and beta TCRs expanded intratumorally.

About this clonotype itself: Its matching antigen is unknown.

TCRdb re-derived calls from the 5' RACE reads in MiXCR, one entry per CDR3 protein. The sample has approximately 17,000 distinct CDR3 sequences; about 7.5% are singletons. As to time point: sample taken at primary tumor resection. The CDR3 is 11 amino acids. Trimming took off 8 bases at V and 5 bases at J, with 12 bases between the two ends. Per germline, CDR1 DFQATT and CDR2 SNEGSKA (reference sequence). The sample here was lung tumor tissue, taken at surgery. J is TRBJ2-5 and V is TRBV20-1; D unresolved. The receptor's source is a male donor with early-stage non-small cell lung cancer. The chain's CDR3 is CSPKIGETQYF. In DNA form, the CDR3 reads TGCAGTCCCAAGATTGGGGAGACCCAGTACTTC.